Included here is one T cell receptor beta chain sequence, with context. Its antigen remains undetermined. No much larger clone exists at a distance of one base, and base qualities are not known. This same CDR3 is encoded by further DNA sequences in the sample. These data originate in a study of cytotoxic CD8 clonotypes in ibrutinib-treated CLL (dated by TCRdb to about 2021). Looking at the study overall: The cohort had over ten relapsed/refractory and around 16 treatment-naive patients; 17 to 18 were IGHV unmutated. Cryopreserved peripheral blood mononuclear cells were collected before treatment, at response, and at either disease progression or sustained remission. Patients were still on ibrutinib when every remission and progressive disease sample was collected. Response samples were taken after a median of approximately 12 months on treatment, ranging from 6 to 36 months. Responses were partial in roughly 24 patients and complete in 2; after median approximately 66 months follow-up, about 14 stayed in remission and approximately twelve progressed. Of the 90 or so participants in the trial, about two dozen had longitudinal samples available. Samples averaged approximately 250,000 productive templates and 90,000 to 100,000 productive rearrangements. Study-wide findings and limitations: At baseline, clonality was higher than in age-matched healthy donors and showed a strong correlation with circulating CD8+ T-cell counts. Sampling times were not matched between patients in sustained remission and patients whose disease was progressing, and lymph node repertoires were not examined. Public clonotypes were rare and either shrank or stayed stable during treatment, and the rise in clonality at ibrutinib response reflected expansion of private clonotypes. At ibrutinib response clonality went up, during sustained remission it held steady, and at progression it dropped back toward baseline.

This sample's time point label indicates: roughly 2 years on ibrutinib. For TCR beta library preparation, approximately 1.8 micrograms of genomic DNA was extracted from cryopreserved PBMCs. Longitudinal blood samples from CLL patients receiving ibrutinib monotherapy were subjected to high-throughput TCR beta sequencing. The patients were enrolled in a single-center, open-label phase 2 trial of ibrutinib monotherapy. A MiSeq instrument was used for deep resolution sequencing, which targeted depths ranging from 1 in 1 million up to 1 in 200,000 T cells, with coverage averaging 10x for each clonotype. The immunoSEQ hsTCRB Kit was used to generate the TCR beta libraries. On the study's bioinformatics: Data were analyzed with ImmunoSEQ Data Assistant and ImmunoSEQ Analyzer, with V, D and J genes assigned per IMGT definitions. Clonality was computed as one minus normalized Shannon entropy of productive rearrangement frequencies, ranging from 0 to 1. Only overrepresented clonotypes making up at least 0.05% of each patient's repertoire were included in the public clonotype analysis. Roughly 12 age-matched healthy donor repertoires from immuneACCESS were used as controls for clonality. The table comes from immuneACCESS by way of TCRdb, which keeps in-frame sequences with V and J called. Part of the clones is missing from these tables; in studies checked, under half for an unresolved V gene and the rest for unknown reasons. V and J calls and clone size follow that table, whereas D and trimming were derived from the DNA. This sample lists 60,000 to 95,000 clones; 70% to 90% were detected once. Of the sample, roughly 35% is held by the ten largest clones.

The input for sequencing was PBMCs, taken after 24 months of ibrutinib treatment. The TCR was taken from a human donor with chronic lymphocytic leukemia.

The DNA sequence is given as TGTGCCAGCAGCGTTAGGGGTGCAGATACGCAGTATTTT. It encodes CASSVRGADTQYF. The chain couples TRBV2 to TRBJ2-3, with a tentative D gene TRBD1 over 5 matching bases. Per the germline V gene, SNHLY is the CDR1 and FYNNEI is the CDR2. The CDR3, cysteine through phenylalanine, is 13 amino acids long. Just CDR3 DNA is preserved here, 39 bases in frame from base 1. The V end loses 6 bases and the J end loses 4 bases, and a stretch of 11 bases separates them.